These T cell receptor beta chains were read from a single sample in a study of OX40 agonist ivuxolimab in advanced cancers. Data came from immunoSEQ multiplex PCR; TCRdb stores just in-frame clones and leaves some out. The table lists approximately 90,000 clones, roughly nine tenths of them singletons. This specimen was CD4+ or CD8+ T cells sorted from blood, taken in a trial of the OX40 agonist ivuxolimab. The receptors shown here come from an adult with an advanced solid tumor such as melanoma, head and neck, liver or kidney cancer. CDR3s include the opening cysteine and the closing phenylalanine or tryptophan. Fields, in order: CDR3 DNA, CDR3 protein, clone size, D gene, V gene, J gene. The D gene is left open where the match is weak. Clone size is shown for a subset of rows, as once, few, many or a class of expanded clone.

DNA: TGTGCCAGTAGTATAATGAGCCGGAGCAATCAGCCCCAGCATTTT
CDR3: CASSIMSRSNQPQHF
size: -
D: -
V: TRBV19
J: TRBJ1-5

DNA: TGCGCCAGCAGTGAGGCTAGCGGTCTAATTCTCCACTCCTACGAGCAGTACTTC
CDR3: CASSEASGLILHSYEQYF
size: -
D: TRBD2
V: TRBV10-2
J: TRBJ2-7

DNA: TGTGCCAGCAGCTTAGGGTCTAGCGGCTACGAGCAGTACTTC
CDR3: CASSLGSSGYEQYF
size: -
D: TRBD2
V: TRBV11-2
J: TRBJ2-7

DNA: TGTGCCAGCAGCGCCACGACAGGGGGACTAGAGGGTTTCTTT
CDR3: CASSATTGGLEGFF
size: -
D: TRBD1
V: TRBV7-9
J: TRBJ1-1

DNA: TGTGCCAGCAGTTTAAACAGATTCTCCTACGAGCAGTACTTC
CDR3: CASSLNRFSYEQYF
size: once
D: -
V: TRBV27
J: TRBJ2-7

DNA: TGTGCCACCTCGGACAGGGAAAGGTCATGGGTCTACAATGAGCAGTTCTTC
CDR3: CATSDRERSWVYNEQFF
size: -
D: TRBD1
V: TRBV18
J: TRBJ2-1

DNA: TGTGCCAGCTCATCACAGGGGTGGGCAGATACGCAGTATTTT
CDR3: CASSSQGWADTQYF
size: -
D: TRBD1
V: TRBV18
J: TRBJ2-3

DNA: TGTGCCAGCAGCCAGCAGACTAGAAAGGAAGAGACCCAGTACTTC
CDR3: CASSQQTRKEETQYF
size: -
D: -
V: TRBV4-2
J: TRBJ2-5

DNA: TGCGCCAGCAGGCTCAGGACAGGGGCCGGCAAATCCTACGAGCAGTACTTC
CDR3: CASRLRTGAGKSYEQYF
size: -
D: TRBD1
V: TRBV5-1
J: TRBJ2-7

DNA: TGTGCCAGCAGCGTCGGACTAGCGGGAGGTCCTGGGGCCAACGTCCTGACTTTC
CDR3: CASSVGLAGGPGANVLTF
size: -
D: TRBD2
V: TRBV5-6
J: TRBJ2-6

DNA: TGCAGCGTTGCCGGGACAGAGGGTCAGCCCCAGCATTTT
CDR3: CSVAGTEGQPQHF
size: -
D: TRBD1
V: TRBV29-1
J: TRBJ1-5

DNA: TGTGCCTGGAGTTACACAGGGGGCTCCTACGAGCAGTACTTC
CDR3: CAWSYTGGSYEQYF
size: -
D: TRBD1
V: TRBV30
J: TRBJ2-7

DNA: TGTGCCAGCAGCTCGGGACTAGCGGGACTCCAAGAGACCCAGTACTTC
CDR3: CASSSGLAGLQETQYF
size: -
D: TRBD2
V: TRBV5-4
J: TRBJ2-5

DNA: TGTGCCACCATGGCGGGGGGCTACGAGCAGTACTTC
CDR3: CATMAGGYEQYF
size: -
D: TRBD2
V: TRBV28
J: TRBJ2-7

DNA: TGTGCCAGCAGTTTAAGACTCTCTGGGGAGCTGTTTTTT
CDR3: CASSLRLSGELFF
size: -
D: -
V: TRBV27
J: TRBJ2-2

DNA: TGTGCCAGCAGCTCCCAGGGCTACGAGCAGTACTTC
CDR3: CASSSQGYEQYF
size: -
D: -
V: TRBV7-9
J: TRBJ2-7

DNA: TGCGCCAGCAGCCAAACAGTTTCCACTGAAGCTTTCTTT
CDR3: CASSQTVSTEAFF
size: -
D: -
V: TRBV5-1
J: TRBJ1-1

DNA: TGTGCCAGCAGCCTAGCGGGTGCTGGGGCCAACGTCCTGACTTTC
CDR3: CASSLAGAGANVLTF
size: -
D: TRBD2
V: TRBV7-9
J: TRBJ2-6

DNA: TGTGCCAGCAGTCTACTAGCGGGAGGGAACATTCAGTACTTC
CDR3: CASSLLAGGNIQYF
size: -
D: TRBD2
V: TRBV28
J: TRBJ2-4

DNA: TGTGCCAGTAGTATACAAGATTCCTCAGATACGCAGTATTTT
CDR3: CASSIQDSSDTQYF
size: once
D: -
V: TRBV19
J: TRBJ2-3

DNA: TGCAGCGTTGTATTGACAGGGAATCTAGATACGCAGTATTTT
CDR3: CSVVLTGNLDTQYF
size: -
D: TRBD1
V: TRBV29-1
J: TRBJ2-3

DNA: TGTGCCAGCGGGATGCGGGGCAATCAGCCCCAGCATTTT
CDR3: CASGMRGNQPQHF
size: -
D: -
V: TRBV2
J: TRBJ1-5

DNA: TGTGCCAGCAGCCCCGGCAGGACGAACACCGGGGAGCTGTTTTTT
CDR3: CASSPGRTNTGELFF
size: -
D: -
V: TRBV9
J: TRBJ2-2

DNA: TGCGCCAGCAGCCCAGCCCTCAGCACTGAAGCTTTCTTT
CDR3: CASSPALSTEAFF
size: -
D: -
V: TRBV5-1
J: TRBJ1-1

DNA: TGTGCCAGCAGTCAGAGAGAGCTGAACACTGAAGCTTTCTTT
CDR3: CASSQRELNTEAFF
size: few
D: -
V: TRBV2
J: TRBJ1-1

DNA: TGTGCCACCAGCAGGGATTGGGGGGGGTCGGAGCAGTACTTC
CDR3: CATSRDWGGSEQYF
size: -
D: TRBD2
V: TRBV15
J: TRBJ2-7

DNA: TGTGCCAGCAGAAAACAGGGGATGAACACTGAAGCTTTCTTT
CDR3: CASRKQGMNTEAFF
size: -
D: TRBD1
V: TRBV2
J: TRBJ1-1

DNA: TGTGCCAGCAGCTTACAGGAAGGGAATACGCAGTATTTT
CDR3: CASSLQEGNTQYF
size: -
D: -
V: TRBV7-9
J: TRBJ2-3

DNA: TGTGCCAGCAGCTACCCCGGGACAGCCTACGAGCAGTACTTC
CDR3: CASSYPGTAYEQYF
size: -
D: TRBD1
V: TRBV11-3
J: TRBJ2-7

DNA: TGCGCCAGCAGCTTTACCGGGACTAGCGGGAGGAACGCAGATACGCAGTATTTT
CDR3: CASSFTGTSGRNADTQYF
size: -
D: TRBD2
V: TRBV5-1
J: TRBJ2-3

DNA: TGTGCCAGCAGCTCTCCGGGTCCCGAGCAGTACTTC
CDR3: CASSSPGPEQYF
size: -
D: -
V: TRBV7-2
J: TRBJ2-7

DNA: TGCGCCAGCAGCTCACAGGGGCTGAGGGATGAAAAACTGTTTTTT
CDR3: CASSSQGLRDEKLFF
size: -
D: TRBD1
V: TRBV5-1
J: TRBJ1-4

DNA: TGTGCCAGTAGTCCTGGCGGGGGGAGAGCCCCTACGGGGGAGCAGTACTTC
CDR3: CASSPGGGRAPTGEQYF
size: once
D: TRBD2
V: TRBV19
J: TRBJ2-7

DNA: TGCAGCGTTGTTGTTTCCTACGAGCAGTACTTC
CDR3: CSVVVSYEQYF
size: -
D: -
V: TRBV29-1
J: TRBJ2-7

DNA: TGCGCCAGCAGATTTCTCCAGCTAGCGGGAGGGTTCGGGGAGCTGTTTTTT
CDR3: CASRFLQLAGGFGELFF
size: -
D: TRBD2
V: TRBV10-2
J: TRBJ2-2

DNA: TGTGCCAGCTCACCATCCATAGGGGCCACCGGGGAGCTGTTTTTT
CDR3: CASSPSIGATGELFF
size: -
D: -
V: TRBV18
J: TRBJ2-2

DNA: TGTGCCAGCAGCCAAGATCACCAGGGGAGCGGGAGCGGCGTAATGCAGTTCTTC
CDR3: CASSQDHQGSGSGVMQFF
size: -
D: TRBD2
V: TRBV4-2
J: TRBJ2-1

DNA: TGTGCCAGCAGCGTCGGGACTAGCGGGAGAGGAGATACGCAGTATTTT
CDR3: CASSVGTSGRGDTQYF
size: -
D: TRBD2
V: TRBV9
J: TRBJ2-3

DNA: TGTGCCAGCAGTGACGGACTAGCGGGTCAAGAGACCCAGTACTTC
CDR3: CASSDGLAGQETQYF
size: -
D: TRBD2
V: TRBV27
J: TRBJ2-5

DNA: TGTGCCAGCAGTGAATCTGGGATCGGGATTAATGAAAAACTGTTTTTT
CDR3: CASSESGIGINEKLFF
size: once
D: -
V: TRBV2
J: TRBJ1-4

DNA: TGTGCCAGCAGTTCGCACAGTTGGTACGAGCAGTACTTC
CDR3: CASSSHSWYEQYF
size: -
D: -
V: TRBV28
J: TRBJ2-7

DNA: TGTGCCAGCAGCTTAGGCCTAGGAGGAGAGACCCAGTACTTC
CDR3: CASSLGLGGETQYF
size: -
D: -
V: TRBV7-9
J: TRBJ2-5

DNA: TGTGCCAGTAGAGACAGGGGTGAAAAACTGTTTTTT
CDR3: CASRDRGEKLFF
size: -
D: TRBD1
V: TRBV19
J: TRBJ1-4

DNA: TGTGCCAGCAGCGTAGAGAATGAGCAGTTCTTC
CDR3: CASSVENEQFF
size: -
D: -
V: TRBV9
J: TRBJ2-1

DNA: TGTGCCAGTAGTATCACAGGAGGCTGGGGCTACACCTTC
CDR3: CASSITGGWGYTF
size: -
D: -
V: TRBV19
J: TRBJ1-2

DNA: TGTGCCAGCAGTTTCGTTCTAACTAGCGGGGACAATGAGCAGTTCTTC
CDR3: CASSFVLTSGDNEQFF
size: -
D: TRBD2
V: TRBV27
J: TRBJ2-1

DNA: TGTGCCAGCAGTGACTCGTTTGCAGACCCGCATGGCTACACCTTC
CDR3: CASSDSFADPHGYTF
size: -
D: -
V: TRBV6-4
J: TRBJ1-2

DNA: TGTGCCATCAACATAGGATCCCCGAACACCGGGGAGCTGTTTTTT
CDR3: CAINIGSPNTGELFF
size: -
D: -
V: TRBV6-6
J: TRBJ2-2

DNA: TGCGCCAGCAGCTTGGAGAACTCCTACAATGAGCAGTTCTTC
CDR3: CASSLENSYNEQFF
size: -
D: -
V: TRBV5-1
J: TRBJ2-1

DNA: TGCGCCAGCAGCTTGGAGGTCGGGGAGCTGTTTTTT
CDR3: CASSLEVGELFF
size: -
D: -
V: TRBV5-1
J: TRBJ2-2

DNA: TGTGCCAGCAGCTCGGATCCTTCCTACGAGCAGTACTTC
CDR3: CASSSDPSYEQYF
size: -
D: -
V: TRBV5-4
J: TRBJ2-7

DNA: TGCAGCGTCCTAGCGGGAGTGGAGACCCAGTACTTC
CDR3: CSVLAGVETQYF
size: -
D: TRBD2
V: TRBV29-1
J: TRBJ2-5